The source of this T cell receptor beta chain is a study of OX40 agonist ivuxolimab in advanced cancers. The wider study: Among those enrolled, mean age was around 55 years (range about 23 to 80) and 82.7% were male.

TCRdb's table, derived via immunoSEQ multiplex PCR, lists solely in-frame clones and lacks some. The data show 70,000 to 75,000 clones, approximately 80% seen once. CDR1 and CDR2 (germline): SNHLY, FYNNEI. The ends lost 10 bases at V and 6 bases at J; junction bases unmatched: 9. The CDR3 totals 13 residues. This sequence joins TRBV2 and TRBJ1-5; 7 positions match TRBD1. Sequenced here: CD4+ or CD8+ T cells sorted from blood, sampled in a trial of the OX40 agonist ivuxolimab. This sequence originates from an adult with an advanced solid tumor such as melanoma, head and neck, liver or kidney cancer. CDR3 DNA sequence: TGTGCCACCGCCGAGACAGGGCTTCAGCCCCAGCATTTT. This gives the protein CATAETGLQPQHF.